These T cell receptor beta chains were read from a single sample in a study. TCRdb processed the 5' RACE reads anew with MiXCR; each CDR3 protein has one entry. The sample lists 45,000 to 70,000 distinct CDR3 sequences; roughly 28% were seen once. Source material: tumor-infiltrating memory CD4+ T cells sorted from the breast tumor. Source of these receptors: a female donor with breast cancer. The CDR3 runs from the conserved cysteine through the conserved F or W.

cdr3_length j_call v_call cdr3_aa
15 TRBJ1-1 TRBV7-9 CASSRTSTGGTEAFF
14 TRBJ1-4 TRBV7-9 CASSLSGYDEKLFF
11 TRBJ2-3 TRBV10-3 CAIRILDTQYF
14 TRBJ2-5 TRBV20-1 CSARDPRGQETQYF
16 TRBJ2-1 TRBV9 CASSALTREPYNEQFF
15 TRBJ2-2 TRBV6-5 CTSRGSGGRTGELFF
14 TRBJ1-2 TRBV4-1 CASSQNPGNYGYTF
15 TRBJ2-1 TRBV7-9 CASSLGAGSGVEQFF
14 TRBJ2-3 TRBV20-1 CSANLAGGRDTQYF
16 TRBJ1-5 TRBV6-1 CATKPRTADSNQPQHF